The entry that follows covers one T cell receptor beta chain sequence. The germline V gene encodes CDR1 SQVTM and CDR2 ANQGSEA. The CDR3 sequence is 16 residues long. The V segment lost 2 bases and the J segment 3 bases; nucleotides outside the gene matches: 6. This entry is derived from a study of blood T cells in healthy people across ages. A sample-barcoded 5' primer and a J-beta primer mix were used in a second PCR of roughly 7 to 12 cycles. From the 5' RACE reads, TCRdb called clonotypes with MiXCR, one entry per CDR3 protein. The sample has under 1,000,000 distinct CDR3 sequences, 46% seen once.

What was sequenced was blood. This TCR came from a man of 80 years or more in good health. The V call is TRBV29-1, the J call TRBJ2-1; 11 bases align to TRBD2. CDR3 region: CSVEPTGTSGYNEQFF. The CDR3 DNA reads as TGCAGCGTTGAACCCACCGGGACTAGCGGCTACAATGAGCAGTTCTTC.